The 10 T cell receptor beta chains in this list originate from one sample, sequenced in a study of molecular identifiers for immune sequencing clone quantification. TCRdb used MiXCR to reprocess the PCR reads, holding one entry per CDR3 protein. This table holds some 650,000 distinct CDR3 sequences, about 20% found once. Sequencing input: naive CD8+ T cells from blood, with Jurkat cell RNA spiked in. Subset indicated: FACS-sorted CD8+CD4-CCR7+CD45RA+ naive T cells. All receptors come from a human donor in good health. Some libraries in this study had Jurkat cell RNA spiked in.

About this clonotype: One end of the junction fails to match germline, which may point to a read error. The genes are TRBV29-1 and TRBJ2-1, with D unresolved. Per the germline V gene, CDR1 is SQVTM and CDR2 is ANQGSEA. The CDR3 totals 14 residues. The CDR3, as DNA: TGCAGCGTTGCTCTGGCGTACTCCTACAATGGGCAGTTCTTC. Amino acids: CSVALAYSYNGQFF.

Many counts were recorded for this clonotype. The chain is built from TRBV5-1 and TRBJ2-3; unclear D gene. Trimming pared 7 bases from V and 1 base from J, leaving 10 bases between. The CDR3 has 13 residues. The germline V gene encodes CDR1 SGHRS and CDR2 YFSETQ. CDR3 bases: TGCGCCAGCTATTTTTTACGCACAGATACGCAGTATTTT. Its translation: CASYFLRTDTQYF. The complete variable domain, with remaining parts taken from reference TRBV5-1 and TRBJ2-3, reads KAGVTQTPRYLIKTRGQQVTLSCSPISGHRSVSWYQQTPGQGLQFLFEYFSETQRNKGNFPGRFSGRQFSNSRSEMNVSTLELGDSALYLCASYFLRTDTQYFGPGTRLTVL.

This clonotype has a count of ten or more. The V call is TRBV6-6, the J call TRBJ2-4; 7 nucleotides agree with TRBD1. The CDR3 covers 14 residues. V gave up 6 bases and J gave up 5 bases; unmatched junction bases: 7. Germline V gene lookup returns CDR1 MNHNY and CDR2 SVGAGI (reference sequence). The CDR3 sequence: CASSARQGQNIQYF. CDR3 nucleotide sequence: TGTGCCAGCAGCGCACGACAGGGCCAAAACATTCAGTACTTC.

V and J are TRBV20-1 and TRBJ2-7; maybe TRBD1 (6 bases). The CDR3 is 14 residues long. V lost 6 bases to trimming and J lost 2 bases, with 17 bases between them. Germline V gives CDR1 DFQATT, CDR2 SNEGSKA (reference sequence). The CDR3 is CSANLRGNPYEQYF. In DNA, the CDR3 is TGCAGTGCAAATCTCAGGGGAAACCCCTACGAGCAGTACTTC.

In its sample, this clonotype was seen many times. This sequence joins TRBV28 and TRBJ1-1; maybe TRBD1 (5 bases). Looked up from germline, CDR1 is MDHEN and CDR2 is SYDVKM. The ends were cut back, 7 bases at V and 6 bases at J, with 15 bases in the middle. The CDR3 is 13 residues long. CDR3 residues: CASIMGRGAEAFF. DNA for the CDR3: TGTGCCAGCATAATGGGGAGGGGCGCTGAAGCTTTCTTT.

This clonotype has a count of ten or more. This chain joins TRBV29-1 and TRBJ1-4; TRBD1 might be the D (5 bases). V shed 5 bases and J shed 4 bases, with 23 bases lying between them. Germline CDR1 is SQVTM and CDR2 is ANQGSEA. This CDR3 has 17 residues. The CDR3 region has the DNA TGCAGCGTTTGGACAAGGGGCGCGGATCAGGGTAATGAAAAACTGTTTTTT. As protein: CSVWTRGADQGNEKLFF. Complete variable domain (other parts from reference TRBV29-1 and TRBJ1-4): SAVISQKPSRDICQRGTSLTIQCQVDSQVTMMFWYRQQPGQSLTLIATANQGSEATYESGFVIDKFPISRPNLTFSTLTVSNMSPEDSSIYLCSVWTRGADQGNEKLFFGSGTQLSVL.

This clonotype has ten or more counts. This rearrangement joins TRBV20-1 to TRBJ2-7; 7 bases fit TRBD1. V was pared by 6 bases and J by 2 bases, with 10 bases of the junction left unmatched. In germline, CDR1 is DFQATT, CDR2 SNEGSKA (reference sequence). This CDR3 contains 14 residues. The CDR3 DNA follows: TGCAGTGCCCCCGGACAGGAGATAGCCTACGAGCAGTACTTC. Translation gives CSAPGQEIAYEQYF.

This clonotype was recorded many times. The rearrangement uses TRBV5-8 and TRBJ2-3; D may match TRBD1 or TRBD2 (5 bases each). V gave up 6 bases and J gave up 1 base, with 12 bases separating them. The CDR3 runs to 14 residues. CDR1 is SGHTS and CDR2 is YDEGEE in the germline V gene. The CDR3 reads CASTRGGRTDTQYF. CDR3 DNA: TGTGCCAGCACCCGGGGCGGGCGCACAGATACGCAGTATTTT.

The CDR3 DNA reads TGTGCCAGCAGCGAAGCAGGGTACACCGGGGAGCTGTTTTTT. Its protein product is CASSEAGYTGELFF. The V and J genes are TRBV7-2 and TRBJ2-2; D is perhaps TRBD1 (5 bases). Between the trimmed V and J ends, which lost 5 bases and 3 bases, there was a span of 10 bases. This CDR3 contains 14 residues. Germline CDR1 reads SGHTA; CDR2 reads FQGNSA.

This clonotype was picked up many times. This rearrangement joins TRBV7-9 to TRBJ2-5; 8 bases align to TRBD1. After removal of 4 bases from V and 4 bases from J, the junction contained 11 bases not matched to a gene. Germline CDR1 reads SEHNR; CDR2 reads FQNEAQ (reference sequence). The CDR3 is made up of 16 amino acids. The CDR3 DNA reads TGTGCCAGCAGCTCCTCCGGGACAGGAGTTGGAGAGACCCAGTACTTC. Encoded protein: CASSSSGTGVGETQYF.